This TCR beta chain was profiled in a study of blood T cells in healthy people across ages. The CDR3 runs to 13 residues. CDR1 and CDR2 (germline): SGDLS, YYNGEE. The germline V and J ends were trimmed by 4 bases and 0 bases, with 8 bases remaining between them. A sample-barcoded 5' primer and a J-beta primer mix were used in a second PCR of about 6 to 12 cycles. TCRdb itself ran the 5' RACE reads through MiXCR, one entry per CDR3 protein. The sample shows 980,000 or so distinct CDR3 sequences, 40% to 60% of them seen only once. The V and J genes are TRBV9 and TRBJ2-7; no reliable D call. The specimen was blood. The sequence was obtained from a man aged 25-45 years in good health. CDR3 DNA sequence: TGTGCCAGCAGCCGAGAAAACTCCTACGAGCAGTACTTC. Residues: CASSRENSYEQYF.